Below are 19 T cell receptor beta chains sequenced from a single sample in a study of cytomegalovirus exposure and HLA in healthy donors. The PCR used 60 Vbeta and 13 Jbeta primers. Assay: immunoSEQ multiplex PCR; the TCRdb copy retains only in-frame clones and omits some. The repertoire holds around 150,000 clones, with roughly 80% as singletons. Sequenced sample: PBMCs. Source of these receptors: a young man in good health and CMV-seronegative.

This clone was counted a few times. The chain has TRBV7-2 and TRBJ2-2; 13 nucleotides match TRBD2. The germline V gene encodes CDR1 SGHTA and CDR2 FQGNSA. With 3 bases clipped from V and 4 bases from J, the junction kept 8 bases outside the gene matches. This CDR3 region has 18 residues. The CDR3 DNA follows: TGTGCCAGCAGCTTCTCGACTAGCGGGAGGCTCGCCACCGGGGAGCTGTTTTTT. Amino acids: CASSFSTSGRLATGELFF.

The V call is TRBV20-1, the J call TRBJ1-1; weak D call: TRBD1 (5 bases). This CDR3 has 11 residues. Trimming cost V 3 bases and J 11 bases, with 13 bases left between them. CDR1 and CDR2 (germline): DFQATT, SNEGSKA (reference sequence). CDR3 DNA sequence: TGCAGTGCTAGGGGGGGGTGGAAGGCTTTCTTT. Protein: CSARGGWKAFF.

This chain connects TRBV4-1 to TRBJ1-4, with 12 bases fitting TRBD1. V dropped 3 bases and J dropped 7; count of bases not matched to a gene: 12. Germline assignment: CDR1 MGHRA and CDR2 YSYEKL. The CDR3 totals 18 residues. The CDR3, as DNA: TGCGCCAGCAGCCAGACAACGTTCCGGGGACAGGGGGCTGAAAAACTGTTTTTT. Translation gives CASSQTTFRGQGAEKLFF.

The rearrangement joins TRBV9 to TRBJ2-6; 7 positions agree with TRBD2. The CDR3 spans 16 residues. The germline V gene has CDR1 SGDLS and CDR2 YYNGEE. With V trimmed by 0 bases and J by 0 bases, 0 bases remained unmatched. CDR3 region: CASSVGGGSGANVLTF. The CDR3 nucleotides are TGTGCCAGCAGCGTAGGGGGGGGCTCTGGGGCCAACGTCCTGACTTTC.

The gene calls are TRBV28 and TRBJ1-5; 8 nucleotides align to TRBD1. J was trimmed by 5 bases and V by 8 bases; bases with no gene match: 8. The CDR3 contains 14 residues. Germline V gene sequence: CDR1 MDHEN, CDR2 SYDVKM. The CDR3 loop is CASATGDKDQPQHF. CDR3 DNA sequence: TGTGCCAGCGCGACAGGGGACAAGGATCAGCCCCAGCATTTT.

The rearrangement joins TRBV7-3 to TRBJ1-2, with 8 bases matching TRBD1. V dropped 4 bases and J dropped 8; count of bases not matched to a gene: 6. Germline CDR1 reads SGHTA; CDR2 reads FQGTGA. This CDR3 contains 13 residues. In DNA form, the CDR3 reads TGTGCCAGCAGCTCAGGGGGCTCTGGCGGCTACACCTTC. Its protein is CASSSGGSGGYTF.

This clone was detected a few times. The CDR3 region has the DNA TGCGCCAGCAGCCGCCCTCTTGGAATAGCGGATACCACTAGCTCCTACAATGAGCAGTTCTTC. Its translation is CASSRPLGIADTTSSYNEQFF. The chain joins TRBV4-1 to TRBJ2-1, with D possibly TRBD2 on 6 matching bases. Deletions cut 4 bases from V and 0 bases from J, with 28 bases between. The CDR3 covers 21 residues. Germline CDR1 MGHRA, CDR2 YSYEKL.

The chain links TRBV10-2 to TRBJ2-2; a possible D gene is TRBD2 (6 bases). CDR3 length: 17 residues. V shed 7 bases and J shed 0 bases, with 18 bases lying between them. Germline assignment: CDR1 WSHSY and CDR2 SAAADI. DNA of the CDR3: TGCGCCAGCACGCCCCCCGGGAGCACAGCGAACACCGGGGAGCTGTTTTTT. Translation gives CASTPPGSTANTGELFF.

This sequence joins TRBV9 and TRBJ1-2; 8 bases match TRBD1. The CDR3 loop spans 15 amino acids. Losses at the gene ends were 3 bases for V and 4 bases for J; bases not matched to a gene: 8. Germline values: CDR1 SGDLS, CDR2 YYNGEE. Here the CDR3 reads CASSASLGTGYGYTF. The CDR3 bases are TGTGCCAGCAGCGCCAGCCTTGGGACAGGCTATGGCTACACCTTC.

The V gene is TRBV5-1, the J gene TRBJ2-5, with 9 bases lining up with TRBD1. The CDR3 is made up of 16 amino acids. V was pared by 4 bases and J by 4 bases, with 11 bases of the junction left unmatched. The V gene's germline CDR1 is SGHRS and CDR2 YFSETQ. The CDR3 reads CASSPWTGDLGETQYF. CDR3 in DNA: TGCGCCAGCAGCCCATGGACAGGGGATTTAGGAGAGACCCAGTACTTC. Supplemented by reference TRBV5-1 and TRBJ2-5, the full variable domain reads KAGVTQTPRYLIKTRGQQVTLSCSPISGHRSVSWYQQTPGQGLQFLFEYFSETQRNKGNFPGRFSGRQFSNSRSEMNVSTLELGDSALYLCASSPWTGDLGETQYFGPGTRLLVL.

Only a few counts were recorded for this clone. V usage is TRBV6-5 and J usage is TRBJ1-5, with 9 bases lining up with TRBD1. The CDR3 runs 14 residues. J gave up 4 bases and V 11 bases, and 9 bases lay outside the gene matches. From germline, CDR1 is MNHEY and CDR2 SVGAGI. The DNA of the CDR3 is TGTGCCGGGAACCGGGACAGGGTTAATCAGCCCCAGCATTTT. Its translation: CAGNRDRVNQPQHF.

The chain recombines TRBV9 with TRBJ1-1; tentatively, D is TRBD1 (6 bases). CDR3 size: 14 residues. Germline-derived CDR1 and CDR2 are SGDLS and YYNGEE. Deletions cut 1 base from V and 1 base from J, with 8 bases between. Here the CDR3 reads CASSVQGRNTEAFF. The CDR3 bases are TGTGCCAGCAGCGTACAGGGGCGGAACACTGAAGCTTTCTTT.

The chain uses TRBV30 and TRBJ1-1; D unresolved. Trimming cost V 5 bases and J 1 base, with 5 bases left between them. This CDR3 region has 11 residues. Germline V CDR1 and CDR2: GTSNPN, SVGIG (reference sequence). In DNA form, the CDR3 reads TGTGCCTGGTCCAAGAACACTGAAGCTTTCTTT. Encoded protein: CAWSKNTEAFF.

V gene TRBV5-4 combines with J gene TRBJ2-7; TRBD2 matches 12 bases. The V gene's germline CDR1 is SGHNT and CDR2 YYREEE (reference sequence). Trimming at V came to 0 bases and at J to 3 bases, leaving 7 bases not matched to a gene. The CDR3 is 17 residues long. The CDR3 bases are TGTGCCAGCAGCTTGGCCCTAGCGGGAGGGGGGGGCTACGAGCAGTACTTC. This encodes CASSLALAGGGGYEQYF.

The V and J genes are TRBV6-4 and TRBJ2-1, with 14 bases aligning to TRBD2. Germline CDR1 reads MRHNA; CDR2 reads SNTAGT. Trimming removed 3 bases from V and 8 bases from J; junction bases left unmatched: 3. The CDR3 extends over 15 amino acids. The CDR3 DNA reads TGTGCCAGCAGTGAGACTAGCGGGAGGGCGGATGAGCAGTTCTTC. The encoded protein is CASSETSGRADEQFF.

A few counts support this clone. The chain employs TRBV5-4 and TRBJ2-7; the D gene is possibly TRBD1 (6 bases). Trimming shortened V by 3 bases and J by 0 bases, and 22 bases separated the two germline ends. The length of the CDR3 is 18 residues. Germline-derived CDR1 and CDR2 are SGHNT and YYREEE (reference sequence). Here the CDR3 reads CASSSMTGWSTISYEQYF. CDR3 coding DNA: TGTGCCAGCAGCTCTATGACAGGATGGAGCACTATCTCCTACGAGCAGTACTTC.

J is TRBJ1-4 and V is TRBV28; D uncertain. The CDR3 contains 13 residues. Germline V CDR1 and CDR2: MDHEN, SYDVKM. V lost 5 bases to trimming and J lost 7 bases, with 11 bases between them. CDR3 amino acids: CASSGLGFEKLFF. CDR3 DNA sequence: TGTGCCAGCAGTGGTCTAGGCTTTGAAAAACTGTTTTTT.

As regards this clone: Germline and junction disagree at one end, which may indicate a read error. V is TRBV7-9 and J is TRBJ2-3; the match to TRBD2 covers 7 bases. CDR3 length: 16 residues. Germline assignment: CDR1 SEHNR and CDR2 FQNEAQ (reference sequence). CDR3 region: CSSSSWPSGTTDTQYF. The CDR3, as DNA: TGTTCCAGCAGCTCCTGGCCAAGCGGGACCACAGATACGCAGTATTTT.

This clone was picked up a small number of times. The chain recombines TRBV28 with TRBJ2-1; possibly TRBD2 for D (6 bases). The ends were cut back, 6 bases at V and 4 bases at J, with 10 bases in the middle. The CDR3 length is 13 residues. CDR1 and CDR2 (germline): MDHEN, SYDVKM. DNA of the CDR3: TGTGCCAGCAGGATCGGGAGTTACAATGAGCAGTTCTTC. Translating it yields CASRIGSYNEQFF.